This T cell receptor (beta chain) was sequenced during a study of T cell repertoires in cytomegalovirus infection (dated by TCRdb to between 2018 and 2021). As for the study more broadly: Peptide stimulations targeted recently identified HLA-C-restricted CMV epitopes, whose presentation resists viral immunomodulation, together with well-studied HLA-B-restricted epitopes. Donor HLA type was relevant to the analysis, because carriage of CMV infection together with the matching HLA type was indicated by public TCR beta signatures. Overall study outcomes, separate from this receptor: Cumulative frequency of public TCR beta family members discriminated carriers of CMV infection plus the relevant HLA type in this cohort and an independent roughly 340-donor cohort. The ex vivo response was dominated by HLA-C-restricted CMV-specific TCR beta clonotypes, and the single most frequent clonotype in two of eight donors was supplied by these HLA-C-restricted clonotypes.

This sample was sequenced with an Illumina HiSeq 1500. TCRdb reworked the public reads: Q25 trimming with fastp, MiXCR clone assembly, productive beta chains retained. Duplicate CDR3 protein sequences are folded into a single record with the most common DNA and genes. The sample yields 40,000 to 55,000 distinct CDR3 sequences; around a fifth were counted once. The ten biggest clones cover approximately 25% of the sample. Taken with the paper, the label for treatment or condition translates to: in vitro stimulation with specific CMV peptide epitopes to enrich CMV-specific T cells. Note on this clonotype: What this receptor recognizes is not known. Base qualities are not at hand, and no much larger clone is one base apart.

From its cysteine to its phenylalanine, the CDR3 spans 19 amino acids. Of all the DNA, just the CDR3 is kept, 57 bases in frame from base 1. CDR1 and CDR2, per the germline V gene, are MNHNS and SASEGT. Trimming accounts for 0 bases at V and 0 bases at J, while the number of junction bases matched to no gene is 7. The sample consisted of CD8+ T cells from cultured PBMCs, taken from culture after CMV antigen stimulation. This chain is built from TRBV6-1 and TRBJ1-6, and TRBD1 matches 8 of the central bases. This TCR was sampled from a human donor in good health (CMV status not recorded). Some clones in this sample may be carry-over from other donors' samples. The bases are TGTGCCAGCAGTGAAGCGAGGGGACAGGCAAGCTCCTATAATTCACCCCTCCACTTT. It is translated as CASSEARGQASSYNSPLHF.